These T cell receptor beta chains were read from a single sample in a study of PD-1 blockade in classical Hodgkin lymphoma. TCRdb's copy holds only in-frame clones and misses some; the assay was immunoSEQ multiplex PCR. The sample includes 10,000 or so clones, approximately 88% of them seen just once. This specimen was CD4+ T cells from blood, taken before the fourth cycle of nivolumab. These receptors came from a human donor with classical Hodgkin lymphoma. CDR3s include the opening cysteine and the closing phenylalanine or tryptophan. The order of the fields is J gene, V gene, clone size, CDR3 length, D gene, CDR3 DNA, CDR3 protein. A D gene is named only where the DNA matches it firmly. Clone size appears in some rows only: once, few, many, or a class for an expanded clone.

j_gene: TRBJ1-3
v_gene: TRBV27
abundance: .
len: 14
d_gene: .
CDR3nt: TGTGCCAGCAGTTTAGGCGTAAAAGGAAACACCATATATTTT
CDR3aa: CASSLGVKGNTIYF

j_gene: TRBJ2-1
v_gene: TRBV29-1
abundance: few
len: 10
d_gene: TRBD1
CDR3nt: TGCAGCATAGACAGGGGGCTTGGGTTCTTC
CDR3aa: CSIDRGLGFF

j_gene: TRBJ1-5
v_gene: TRBV30
abundance: few
len: 12
d_gene: .
CDR3nt: TGTGCCTGGGCGAGGGGGGGACAGCCCCAGCATTTT
CDR3aa: CAWARGGQPQHF

j_gene: TRBJ2-3
v_gene: TRBV4-3
abundance: few
len: 18
d_gene: .
CDR3nt: TGCGCCAGCAGCCAAGTTACGTACGGCGGGGCTAGCACAGATACGCAGTATTTT
CDR3aa: CASSQVTYGGASTDTQYF

j_gene: TRBJ1-4
v_gene: TRBV10-2
abundance: .
len: 15
d_gene: .
CDR3nt: TGCGCCAGCAGTGAGTCTGGAAGGGTTGGTGAAAAACTGTTTTTT
CDR3aa: CASSESGRVGEKLFF

j_gene: TRBJ1-2
v_gene: TRBV6-6
abundance: .
len: 13
d_gene: TRBD1
CDR3nt: TGTGCCAGCAGAAGGGACAGCTCCTATGGCTACACCTTC
CDR3aa: CASRRDSSYGYTF

j_gene: TRBJ2-5
v_gene: TRBV5-6
abundance: .
len: 15
d_gene: TRBD2
CDR3nt: TGTGCCAGCAGCTTGGGGCTAGCGGGAGGAGAGACCCAGTACTTC
CDR3aa: CASSLGLAGGETQYF

j_gene: TRBJ1-6
v_gene: TRBV6-1
abundance: .
len: 16
d_gene: TRBD1
CDR3nt: TGTGCCAGCAGTGTTGGACAGGGGGACCATAATTCACCCCTCCACTTT
CDR3aa: CASSVGQGDHNSPLHF

j_gene: TRBJ2-7
v_gene: TRBV5-4
abundance: .
len: 15
d_gene: .
CDR3nt: TGTGCCAGCAGCCCTGGAGGGACAGCGACCTACGAGCAGTACTTC
CDR3aa: CASSPGGTATYEQYF

j_gene: TRBJ2-3
v_gene: TRBV4-1
abundance: .
len: 17
d_gene: TRBD2
CDR3nt: TGCGCCAGCAGCCAAGATACCGGCGGGAGGGCCGGGGATACGCAGTATTTT
CDR3aa: CASSQDTGGRAGDTQYF

j_gene: TRBJ2-3
v_gene: TRBV18
abundance: once
len: 15
d_gene: .
CDR3nt: TGTGCCAGCTCACCGGTGGGAGCCCCCACAGATACGCAGTATTTT
CDR3aa: CASSPVGAPTDTQYF

j_gene: TRBJ2-1
v_gene: TRBV7-3
abundance: .
len: 16
d_gene: .
CDR3nt: TGTGCCAGCAGCGCGATTAGCGGAAGCTCCTACAATGAGCAGTTCTTC
CDR3aa: CASSAISGSSYNEQFF

j_gene: TRBJ2-5
v_gene: TRBV5-1
abundance: .
len: 17
d_gene: TRBD2
CDR3nt: TGCGCCAGCAGCTCGGACCGGACAAGCGGGGTCCAAGAGACCCAGTACTTC
CDR3aa: CASSSDRTSGVQETQYF

j_gene: TRBJ2-2
v_gene: TRBV2
abundance: .
len: 15
d_gene: .
CDR3nt: TGTGCCAGCAGGACGGGGTCCGCGAACACCGGGGAGCTGTTTTTT
CDR3aa: CASRTGSANTGELFF